This record covers a single TCR beta chain. The data were obtained in a study of blood T cell repertoires in COVID-19. Study as a whole: Spain, Italy and the United States supplied samples that represented acute and convalescent COVID-19. T cells, B-cell-depleted T cells, or PBMCs supplied cDNA or gDNA.

Source study methods: Estimates of nucleated cell counts were drawn from the amplification of reference gene primers. Measured with immunoSEQ multiplex PCR; TCRdb has only the in-frame clones, and not every one. That table is the source of V, J and clone size, and D and trimming were worked out from the DNA. The data hold around 220,000 clones, with over 75% observed a single time. Germline V lookup: CDR1 SGDLS, CDR2 YYNGEE. CDR3 length: 15 residues. Trimming removed 0 bases at V and 0 bases at J, with 6 bases between. The chain couples TRBV9 to TRBJ1-4; D remains ambiguous. The clonotype comes from a man in his forties with active or convalescent COVID-19. The sample was peripheral blood. The CDR3 protein is CASSVGVTTNEKLFF. CDR3 bases: TGTGCCAGCAGCGTAGGTGTTACAACTAATGAAAAACTGTTTTTT. The whole variable domain, remainder taken from reference TRBV9 and TRBJ1-4, is DSGVTQTPKHLITATGQRVTLRCSPRSGDLSVYWYQQSLDQGLQFLIQYYNGEERAKGNILERFSAQQFPDLHSELNLSSLELGDSALYFCASSVGVTTNEKLFFGSGTQLSVL.